Listed below are T cell receptor beta chains from one sample, sequenced in a study of graft-versus-host responses after intestinal transplantation. Sequencing used immunoSEQ multiplex PCR; TCRdb keeps in-frame clones, though not all of them. This sample yields under 140,000 clones, of which 80% to 95% are seen a single time; about 0.54% belongs to the top ten. No antigen has been identified for these receptors. The source was unstimulated CD8+ T cells sorted from spleen or lymph node cells, collected before intestinal transplant. Receptor source: a human donor who received an intestinal transplant. The CDR3 runs from the conserved cysteine through the conserved F or W. Each record gives: J gene, D gene, clone size, V gene, CDR3 protein, CDR3 DNA. D genes are given only for firm matches. Clone sizes are given selectively: once, few, many, or a class where the clone is expanded.

J: TRBJ2-1; D: TRBD2; size: NA; V: TRBV13; CDR3: CASSQGLASYEQFF; DNA: TGTGCCAGCAGCCAGGGACTAGCGAGCTATGAGCAGTTCTTC
J: TRBJ2-7; D: NA; size: NA; V: TRBV13; CDR3: CASSLAARGYEQYF; DNA: TGTGCCAGCAGCTTAGCGGCTAGGGGGTACGAGCAGTACTTC
J: TRBJ1-4; D: TRBD1; size: NA; V: TRBV5-1; CDR3: CASSLAGGANEKLFF; DNA: TGCGCCAGCAGCTTAGCAGGGGGAGCTAATGAAAAACTGTTTTTT
J: TRBJ1-1; D: NA; size: NA; V: TRBV27; CDR3: CASSRRGANTEAFF; DNA: TGTGCCAGCAGTCGCAGGGGTGCGAACACTGAAGCTTTCTTT
J: TRBJ2-3; D: NA; size: NA; V: TRBV21-1; CDR3: CASSKGRGTGPTDTQYF; DNA: TGTGCCAGCAGCAAAGGTCGGGGGACAGGGCCCACAGATACGCAGTATTTT
J: TRBJ2-5; D: TRBD2; size: NA; V: TRBV4-1; CDR3: CASSPRTSGTEETQYF; DNA: TGCGCCAGCAGCCCCAGGACTAGCGGGACCGAAGAGACCCAGTACTTC
J: TRBJ1-5; D: TRBD1; size: once; V: TRBV6-1; CDR3: CASSDTTGGFGQPQHF; DNA: TGTGCCAGCAGTGATACGACAGGGGGCTTTGGTCAGCCCCAGCATTTT
J: TRBJ2-1; D: NA; size: NA; V: TRBV2; CDR3: CASSPLEGDEQFF; DNA: TGTGCCAGCAGCCCCTTGGAAGGGGATGAGCAGTTCTTC
J: TRBJ2-7; D: TRBD1; size: NA; V: TRBV4-1; CDR3: CASSQDKTGGRLEQYF; DNA: TGCGCCAGCAGCCAGGATAAGACAGGGGGCAGGCTAGAGCAGTACTTC
J: TRBJ2-7; D: NA; size: NA; V: TRBV2; CDR3: CASREGTSSSYEQYF; DNA: TGTGCCAGCAGAGAGGGGACTTCGAGCTCCTACGAGCAGTACTTC
J: TRBJ2-7; D: NA; size: NA; V: TRBV11-2; CDR3: CASSLAPGYEQYF; DNA: TGTGCCAGCAGCTTAGCGCCGGGCTACGAGCAGTACTTC
J: TRBJ2-1; D: TRBD2; size: NA; V: TRBV2; CDR3: CASSGPSGSKSYNEQFF; DNA: TGTGCCAGCAGTGGCCCCAGCGGGAGTAAATCCTACAATGAGCAGTTCTTC
J: TRBJ2-2; D: TRBD2; size: once; V: TRBV28; CDR3: CASRHTSGRATGELFF; DNA: TGTGCCAGCAGGCATACAAGCGGGAGGGCCACCGGGGAGCTGTTTTTT
J: TRBJ2-7; D: TRBD2; size: NA; V: TRBV27; CDR3: CASSLGTSGISEQYF; DNA: TGTGCCAGCAGTTTAGGTACTAGCGGCATCTCCGAGCAGTACTTC
J: TRBJ1-4; D: NA; size: NA; V: TRBV7-9; CDR3: CASSPEGLGREKLFF; DNA: TGTGCCAGCAGCCCCGAGGGGTTGGGTCGCGAAAAACTGTTTTTT
J: TRBJ2-7; D: NA; size: NA; V: TRBV27; CDR3: CASSSFSYEQYF; DNA: TGTGCCAGCAGTTCATTCTCCTACGAGCAGTACTTC
J: TRBJ2-3; D: TRBD2; size: NA; V: TRBV27; CDR3: CASSLLGLAGVADTQYF; DNA: TGTGCCAGCAGTCTACTGGGACTAGCGGGAGTGGCAGATACGCAGTATTTT